Shown below are 27 T cell receptor beta chains from a single sample sequenced in a study of human thymus T cells. It was from resections taken during corrective heart surgery that the thymus tissue came. Repertoires were generated with immunoSEQ multiplex PCR, while TCRdb's copy carries only in-frame clones and drops some. The sample consists of 78,000 or so clones, around 96% of them appearing once. Sample: thymus tissue. The source is a boy less than two years old with a congenital heart defect but otherwise immunologically healthy.

The genes are TRBV28 and TRBJ2-7; D is perhaps TRBD2 (6 bases). From germline, CDR1 is MDHEN and CDR2 SYDVKM. This CDR3 is built from 18 residues. V lost 1 base and J 4 bases, leaving 23 bases between the germline ends. CDR3 residues: CASSLFNGDGGMTYEQYF. DNA for the CDR3: TGTGCCAGCAGTTTATTTAATGGGGACGGCGGGATGACATACGAGCAGTACTTC.

J is TRBJ1-2 and V is TRBV7-3, with TRBD1 as a possible D gene (5 bases). The CDR3 contains 15 residues. The V end was cut by 1 base, the J end by 7 bases, with 16 bases between. Germline CDR1 SGHTA, CDR2 FQGTGA. The CDR3 DNA follows: TGTGCCAGCAGCTTAAGTTTATTGGGACCGTCTGGCTACACCTTC. Translation gives CASSLSLLGPSGYTF.

The rearrangement links TRBV14 to TRBJ2-1, with D maybe TRBD2 (6 bases). In germline, CDR1 is SGHDN, CDR2 FVKESK. The CDR3 spans 16 residues. V was pared by 1 base and J by 1 base, with 11 bases between. DNA for the CDR3: TGTGCCAGCAGCCAAGGGGCAGGGACTTCCTACAATGAGCAGTTCTTC. It yields the protein CASSQGAGTSYNEQFF.

The V and J genes are TRBV11-3 and TRBJ2-4; D is perhaps TRBD1 (6 bases). CDR3 length: 13 amino acids. The V end was cut by 6 bases, the J end by 6 bases, with 12 bases between. Germline V gene sequence: CDR1 SGHNT, CDR2 YENEEA. The CDR3 here is CASSLKTGNIQYF. The CDR3 DNA is TGTGCCAGCAGTTTAAAGACAGGAAACATTCAGTACTTC.

V is TRBV4-3 and J is TRBJ2-2; 9 bases match TRBD2. Germline V CDR1 and CDR2: LGHNA, YSLEER. This CDR3 has 20 amino acids. V trimming: 0 bases; J trimming: 3 bases; junction bases outside the gene matches: 14. DNA of the CDR3: TGCGCCAGCAGCCAAGAGGGGTTGTGGCAGCGGGGGGAATACACCGGGGAGCTGTTTTTT. Translated, it gives CASSQEGLWQRGEYTGELFF.

This rearrangement joins TRBV18 to TRBJ2-7; TRBD2 agrees at 10 bases. The CDR3 loop spans 16 amino acids. The germline V gene encodes CDR1 KGHSH and CDR2 LQKENI. V shed 4 bases and J 4 bases; nucleotides not matched to a gene: 10. The CDR3 sequence: CASSRHTSGNRYEQYF. The CDR3 DNA reads as TGTGCCAGCTCACGTCATACTAGCGGGAATCGTTACGAGCAGTACTTC.

The chain recombines TRBV18 with TRBJ2-7; D call uncertain. Trimming took 3 bases from V and 6 from J, leaving 18 bases between them. CDR1 and CDR2 from the germline V gene are KGHSH and LQKENI. CDR3 length: 15 amino acids. The CDR3 DNA reads TGTGCCAGCTCACCTGCCTCAATGCGAGACACCGAGCAGTACTTC. Its protein is CASSPASMRDTEQYF. Together with reference TRBV18 and TRBJ2-7, the CDR3 gives the full variable domain: NAGVMQNPRHLVRRRGQEARLRCSPMKGHSHVYWYRQLPEEGLKFMVYLQKENIIDESGMPKERFSAEFPKEGPSILRIQQVVRGDSAAYFCASSPASMRDTEQYFGPGTRLTVT.

The J gene is TRBJ1-2, the V gene TRBV5-1; D gene uncertain. CDR3 length: 12 residues. From germline, CDR1 is SGHRS and CDR2 YFSETQ. The V gene lost 2 bases and the J gene lost 6 bases, with 8 bases spanning the gap. The CDR3 DNA follows: TGCGCCAGCAGCTTAACTCAGGATGGCTACACCTTC. Amino acid sequence: CASSLTQDGYTF.

The rearrangement uses TRBV10-3 and TRBJ1-4; a possible D gene is TRBD1 (5 bases). CDR3 size: 17 residues. V gave up 5 bases and J gave up 6 bases, with 22 bases separating them. Germline-derived CDR1 and CDR2 are ENHRY and SYGVKD. The CDR3 DNA reads TGTGCCATCAGTCGAACCAGGGAGATAGTTGAAGATGAAAAACTGTTTTTT. Residues: CAISRTREIVEDEKLFF.

The CDR3 sequence is CASSRNTGELFF. CDR3 in DNA: TGTGCCAGCAGCCGTAACACCGGGGAGCTGTTTTTT. The chain joins TRBV11-3 to TRBJ2-2; D is uncertain. The CDR3 is 12 amino acids. Germline V CDR1 and CDR2: SGHNT, YENEEA. V was cut by 5 bases and J by 2 bases, with 3 bases left in between.

The V gene is TRBV5-6, the J gene TRBJ1-3; no definite D call. CDR3 length: 15 amino acids. V shed 0 bases and J shed 4 bases, with 11 bases lying between them. Germline V gene data show CDR1 as SGHDT and CDR2 as YYEEEE. The CDR3 loop reads CASSLGALKGNTIYF. The CDR3 bases are TGTGCCAGCAGCTTGGGTGCACTGAAGGGAAACACCATATATTTT.

The chain links TRBV28 to TRBJ2-3, with 11 bases aligning to TRBD2. V lost 5 bases and J lost 2; bases outside the gene matches: 6. In germline, CDR1 is MDHEN, CDR2 SYDVKM. This CDR3 spans 16 amino acids. DNA for the CDR3: TGTGCCAGCAGTGACGGGACTAGCGGCACCACAGATACGCAGTATTTT. Its protein product is CASSDGTSGTTDTQYF. The variable domain in full, with the rest retrieved from reference TRBV28 and TRBJ2-3, is DVKVTQSSRYLVKRTGEKVFLECVQDMDHENMFWYRQDPGLGLRLIYFSYDVKMKEKGDIPEGYSVSREKKERFSLILESASTNQTSMYLCASSDGTSGTTDTQYFGPGTRLTVL.

The chain recombines TRBV2 with TRBJ2-1; 9 bases are shared with TRBD2. CDR3 length: 21 amino acids. V lost 5 bases and J lost 4; bases outside the gene matches: 24. Germline assignment: CDR1 SNHLY and CDR2 FYNNEI. As DNA, the CDR3 is TGTGCCAGCAGTCCTCCGGGACTAGCAGTCTTAGGATCCGTCGGGTACAATGAGCAGTTCTTC. This gives the protein CASSPPGLAVLGSVGYNEQFF.

This rearrangement joins TRBV10-3 to TRBJ1-3; no firm D call. Germline V CDR1 and CDR2: ENHRY, SYGVKD. The CDR3 is 15 amino acids. Trimming removed 7 bases from V and 4 bases from J, with 17 bases in between. For the CDR3, the DNA is TGTGCCATCAAAATCGAAGGCGACAAAGGAAACACCATATATTTT. This translates into CAIKIEGDKGNTIYF.

The chain joins TRBV30 to TRBJ1-1, with 8 bases identical to TRBD1. Germline loops: CDR1 GTSNPN, CDR2 SVGIG (reference sequence). V trimming: 4 bases; J trimming: 4 bases; junction bases outside the gene matches: 5. This CDR3 contains 13 residues. DNA of the CDR3: TGTGCCTGGATGGAACAGGGGGGCACTGAAGCTTTCTTT. Amino acid sequence: CAWMEQGGTEAFF.

This clone was seen once. The chain uses TRBV14 and TRBJ2-1, with D possibly matching TRBD1 (6 bases). The CDR3 covers 15 residues. The germline V gene has CDR1 SGHDN and CDR2 FVKESK. The V end was cut by 5 bases, the J end by 3 bases, with 14 bases between. CDR3 residues: CASSVRTDIYNEQFF. In DNA form, the CDR3 reads TGTGCCAGCAGCGTCCGGACAGACATCTACAATGAGCAGTTCTTC.

The genes are TRBV7-2 and TRBJ2-7; no definite D call. This CDR3 contains 12 residues. Trimming removed 5 bases from V and 9 bases from J, with 14 bases in between. Germline-derived CDR1 and CDR2 are SGHTA and FQGNSA. DNA for the CDR3: TGTGCCAGCAGCCTCAAGGTGGGGTTGCAGTACTTC. The encoded protein is CASSLKVGLQYF.

The J gene is TRBJ1-1, the V gene TRBV11-2; D ambiguous. This CDR3 has 16 residues. Germline V CDR1 and CDR2: SGHAT, FQNNGV. V lost 0 bases and J 0 bases, leaving 11 bases between the germline ends. This chain's CDR3 is CASSLEPGRMNTEAFF. The CDR3 DNA reads TGTGCCAGCAGCTTAGAACCAGGAAGAATGAACACTGAAGCTTTCTTT.

This chain uses TRBV27 with TRBJ2-3; either TRBD1 or TRBD2 may supply D (5 bases each). CDR3 length: 16 residues. Deletions cut 2 bases from V and 4 bases from J, with 16 bases between. The germline gives CDR1 MNHEY, CDR2 SMNVEV (reference sequence). CDR3 sequence reads: CASSLGRGWLADTQYF. The CDR3 nucleotides read TGTGCCAGCAGTTTAGGTCGGGGCTGGCTGGCAGATACGCAGTATTTT.

This chain joins TRBV19 and TRBJ1-2; perhaps TRBD1 as D (6 bases). V was pared by 4 bases and J by 6 bases, with 12 bases between. The CDR3 extends over 13 amino acids. The V gene's germline CDR1 is LNHDA and CDR2 SQIVND (reference sequence). For the CDR3, the DNA is TGTGCCAGTAGTAAAAGAGGGGGTCATGGCTACACCTTC. Residues: CASSKRGGHGYTF.

The rearrangement joins TRBV7-3 to TRBJ2-7, with D perhaps TRBD1 (6 bases). Trimming shortened V by 5 bases and J by 2 bases, and 10 bases separated the two germline ends. In germline, CDR1 is SGHTA, CDR2 FQGTGA. The CDR3 contains 13 residues. The CDR3 spells CASSRGKAYEQYF. Written as DNA, the CDR3 is TGTGCCAGCAGCAGGGGGAAAGCCTACGAGCAGTACTTC.

The rearrangement joins TRBV28 to TRBJ2-2; 8 bases are a match to TRBD1. The ends lost 3 bases at V and 1 base at J; junction bases unmatched: 10. CDR1 is MDHEN, CDR2 SYDVKM, per germline. The CDR3 runs to 18 residues. CDR3 nucleotides: TGTGCCAGCAGTTTGTGGGCAGGGGGCAAGTTGAACACCGGGGAGCTGTTTTTT. Its translation is CASSLWAGGKLNTGELFF.

The rearrangement joins TRBV11-2 to TRBJ1-1, with D unclear. CDR1 and CDR2 (germline): SGHAT, FQNNGV. CDR3 length equals 16 residues. With 4 bases removed from V and 5 bases from J, the gap between germline ends came to 20 bases. CDR3 residues: CASSSGELPEQTEAFF. The CDR3 coding sequence is TGTGCCAGCAGCTCCGGAGAGCTACCCGAGCAGACTGAAGCTTTCTTT.

The chain is built from TRBV27 and TRBJ1-1; possibly TRBD1 for D (5 bases). The CDR3 contains 15 residues. The germline V gene has CDR1 MNHEY and CDR2 SMNVEV (reference sequence). V dropped 7 bases and J dropped 5 bases, with 20 bases sitting between them. The CDR3 DNA is TGTGCCAGCATCCTCCCGGCGGGGCGGGGTACTGAAGCTTTCTTT. As protein: CASILPAGRGTEAFF.

The chain carries TRBV11-2 and TRBJ1-3; D is perhaps TRBD1 (5 bases). CDR3 length: 17 residues. V gave up 5 bases and J gave up 3 bases, with 20 bases separating them. Germline V gene data show CDR1 as SGHAT and CDR2 as FQNNGV. In DNA form, the CDR3 reads TGTGCCAGCAGCCCACGATCTGGGGGTGCGGGTGGAAACACCATATATTTT. Amino acid sequence: CASSPRSGGAGGNTIYF.

The V call is TRBV11-2, the J call TRBJ2-7; D is perhaps TRBD1 (5 bases). Germline V CDR1 and CDR2: SGHAT, FQNNGV. The CDR3 is made up of 16 amino acids. Deletions cut 2 bases from V and 2 bases from J, with 16 bases between. The CDR3: CASSLYETVPTYEQYF. The CDR3 DNA reads as TGTGCCAGCAGCTTATACGAGACAGTCCCTACCTACGAGCAGTACTTC.

V gene TRBV4-2 combines with J gene TRBJ2-2; D call uncertain. The CDR3 has 14 residues. The germline V gene has CDR1 LGHNA and CDR2 YNFKEQ. Trimming stripped 0 bases from V and 5 bases from J, with 7 bases between. This CDR3 reads CASSQERWTGELFF. CDR3 in DNA: TGTGCCAGCAGCCAAGAAAGATGGACCGGGGAGCTGTTTTTT.